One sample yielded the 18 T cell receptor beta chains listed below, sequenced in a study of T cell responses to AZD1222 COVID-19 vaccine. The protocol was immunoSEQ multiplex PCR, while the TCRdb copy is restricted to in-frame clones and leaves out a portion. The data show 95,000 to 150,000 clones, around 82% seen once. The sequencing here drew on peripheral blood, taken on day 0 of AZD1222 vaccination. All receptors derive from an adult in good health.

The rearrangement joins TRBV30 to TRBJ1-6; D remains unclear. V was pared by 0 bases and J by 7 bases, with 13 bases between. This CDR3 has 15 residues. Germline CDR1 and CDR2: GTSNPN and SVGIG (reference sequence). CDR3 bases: TGTGCCTGGAGTGTCGATTTTCGAGCCAATTCACCCCTCCACTTT. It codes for CAWSVDFRANSPLHF.

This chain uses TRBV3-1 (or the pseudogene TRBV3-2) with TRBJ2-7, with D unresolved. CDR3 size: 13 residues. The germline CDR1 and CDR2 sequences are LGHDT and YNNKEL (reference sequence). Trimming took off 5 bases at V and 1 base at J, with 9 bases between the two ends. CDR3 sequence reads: CASSFSSSYEQYF. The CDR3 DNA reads TGTGCCAGCAGCTTCTCATCGTCCTACGAGCAGTACTTC.

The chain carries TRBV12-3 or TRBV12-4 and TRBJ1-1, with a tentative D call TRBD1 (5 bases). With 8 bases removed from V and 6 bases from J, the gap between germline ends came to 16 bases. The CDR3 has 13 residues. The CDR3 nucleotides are TGTGCCAGCGCCCCCGGGGGGATATCTGAAGCTTTCTTT. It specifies CASAPGGISEAFF.

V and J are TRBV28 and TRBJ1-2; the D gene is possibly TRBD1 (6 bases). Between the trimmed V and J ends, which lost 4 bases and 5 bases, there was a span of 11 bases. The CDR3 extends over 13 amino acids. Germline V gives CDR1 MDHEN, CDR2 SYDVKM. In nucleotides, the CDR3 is TGTGCCAGCAGTTACGGGACATCTTATGGCTACACCTTC. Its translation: CASSYGTSYGYTF.

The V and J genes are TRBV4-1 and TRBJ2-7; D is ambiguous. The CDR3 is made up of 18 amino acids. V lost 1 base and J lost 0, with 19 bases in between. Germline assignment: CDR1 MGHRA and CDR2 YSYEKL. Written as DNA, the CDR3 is TGCGCCAGCAGCCAAGGTTCGGATCATAGCCCGGGCTCCTACGAGCAGTACTTC. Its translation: CASSQGSDHSPGSYEQYF.

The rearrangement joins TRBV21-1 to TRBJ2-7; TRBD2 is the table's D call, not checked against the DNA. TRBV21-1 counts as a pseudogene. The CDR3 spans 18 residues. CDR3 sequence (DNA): TGTGCCAGCAGCAAAGAAGGGACTAGCGGGGACCTCTACGGCGAGCAGTACTTC. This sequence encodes CASSKEGTSGDLYGEQYF.

The CDR3: CASSSQNTIYF. DNA of the CDR3: TGTGCCAGCAGCTCGCAAAACACCATATATTTT. V usage is TRBV12-3 or TRBV12-4 and J usage is TRBJ1-3; D remains ambiguous. Trimming stripped 6 bases from V and 6 bases from J, with 6 bases between. The CDR3 extends over 11 amino acids.

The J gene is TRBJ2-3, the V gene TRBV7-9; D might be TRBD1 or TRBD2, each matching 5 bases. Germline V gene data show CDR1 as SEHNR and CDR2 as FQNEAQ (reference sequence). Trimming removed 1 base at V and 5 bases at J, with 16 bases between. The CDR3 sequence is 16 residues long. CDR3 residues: CASSLGSGLAQDTQYF. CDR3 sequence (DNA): TGTGCCAGCAGCTTAGGGTCGGGGCTGGCTCAAGATACGCAGTATTTT.

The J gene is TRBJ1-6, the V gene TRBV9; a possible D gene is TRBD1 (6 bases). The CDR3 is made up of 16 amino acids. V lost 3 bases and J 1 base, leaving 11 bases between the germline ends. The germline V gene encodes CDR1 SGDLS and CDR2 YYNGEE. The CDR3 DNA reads TGTGCCAGCAGCGGACCCCAGGGGTCCTATAATTCACCCCTCCACTTT. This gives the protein CASSGPQGSYNSPLHF.

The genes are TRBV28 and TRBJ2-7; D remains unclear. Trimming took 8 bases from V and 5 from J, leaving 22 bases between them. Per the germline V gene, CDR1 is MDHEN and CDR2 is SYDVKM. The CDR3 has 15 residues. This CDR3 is CASLSPWLGWNEQYF. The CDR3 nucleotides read TGTGCCAGCCTATCCCCTTGGCTGGGGTGGAACGAGCAGTACTTC.

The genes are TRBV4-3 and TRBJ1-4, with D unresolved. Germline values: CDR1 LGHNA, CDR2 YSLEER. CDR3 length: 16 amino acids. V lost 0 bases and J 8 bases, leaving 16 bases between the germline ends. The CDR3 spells CASSQDFGQRQEKLFF. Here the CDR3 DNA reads TGCGCCAGCAGCCAAGATTTTGGGCAAAGGCAGGAAAAACTGTTTTTT.

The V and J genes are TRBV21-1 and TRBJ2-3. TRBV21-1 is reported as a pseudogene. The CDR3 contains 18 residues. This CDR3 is CASSKEGDQYYSTDTQYF. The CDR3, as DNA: TGTGCCAGCAGCAAGGAGGGGGACCAGTACTATAGCACAGATACGCAGTATTTT.

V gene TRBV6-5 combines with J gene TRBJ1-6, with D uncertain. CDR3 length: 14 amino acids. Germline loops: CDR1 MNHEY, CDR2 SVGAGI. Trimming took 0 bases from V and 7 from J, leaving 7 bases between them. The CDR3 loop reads CASSYSMANSPLHF. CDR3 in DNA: TGTGCCAGCAGTTACTCGATGGCAAATTCACCCCTCCACTTT.

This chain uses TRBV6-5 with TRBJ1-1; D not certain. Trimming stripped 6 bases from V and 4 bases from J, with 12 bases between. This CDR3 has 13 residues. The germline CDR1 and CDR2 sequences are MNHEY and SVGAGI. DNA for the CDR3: TGTGCCAGCAGGCTCGTACTGCGCACTGAAGCTTTCTTT. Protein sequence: CASRLVLRTEAFF.

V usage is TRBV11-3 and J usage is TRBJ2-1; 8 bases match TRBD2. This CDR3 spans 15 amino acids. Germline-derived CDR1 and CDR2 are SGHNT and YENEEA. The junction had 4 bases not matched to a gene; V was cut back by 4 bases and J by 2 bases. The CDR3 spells CASSWREATYNEQFF. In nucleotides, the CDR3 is TGTGCCAGCAGCTGGCGGGAGGCCACCTACAATGAGCAGTTCTTC.

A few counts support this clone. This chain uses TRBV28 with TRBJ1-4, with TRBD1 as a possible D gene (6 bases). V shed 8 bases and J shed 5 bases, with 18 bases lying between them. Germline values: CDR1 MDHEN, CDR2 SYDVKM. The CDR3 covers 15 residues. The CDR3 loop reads CASESFRGSNEKLFF. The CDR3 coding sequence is TGTGCCAGCGAATCCTTCAGGGGATCGAATGAAAAACTGTTTTTT.

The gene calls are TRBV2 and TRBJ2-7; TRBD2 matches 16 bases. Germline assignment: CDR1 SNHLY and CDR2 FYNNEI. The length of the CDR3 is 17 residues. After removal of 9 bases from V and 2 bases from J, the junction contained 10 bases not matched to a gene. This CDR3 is CASIPGLAGGAPYEQYF. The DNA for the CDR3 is TGTGCCAGTATACCGGGACTAGCGGGGGGGGCACCCTACGAGCAGTACTTC.

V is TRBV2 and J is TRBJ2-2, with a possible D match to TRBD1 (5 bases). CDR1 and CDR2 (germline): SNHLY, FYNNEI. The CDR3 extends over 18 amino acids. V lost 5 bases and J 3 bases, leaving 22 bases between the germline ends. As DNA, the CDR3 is TGTGCCAGCAGTTTTATCGGACACCTAAGTCGGGACACCGGGGAGCTGTTTTTT. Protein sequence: CASSFIGHLSRDTGELFF.